This is a list of T cell receptor beta chains from one sample in a study of technical replicates of blood from several donors. Method: immunoSEQ multiplex PCR; TCRdb's copy keeps in-frame clones and lacks some. Of approximately 65,000 clones listed, more than 85% were seen once; the top ten hold under 6.5%. Material for sequencing was PBMCs. These receptors were collected from a human donor in good health. Some clones in this sample may be carry-over from other donors' samples. CDR3s include the opening cysteine and the closing phenylalanine or tryptophan. The order of the fields is clone size, D gene, CDR3 length, J gene, V gene, CDR3 protein, CDR3 DNA. The D gene is left open where the match is weak. Some rows mark clone size as missing; the rest say once, few, many or name a class of expanded clone.

abundance: -
d_gene: -
len: 13
j_gene: TRBJ2-7
v_gene: TRBV27
CDR3aa: CASSLGDRYEQYF
CDR3nt: TGTGCCAGCAGTTTGGGTGACAGATACGAGCAGTACTTC

abundance: -
d_gene: TRBD2
len: 16
j_gene: TRBJ2-1
v_gene: TRBV30
CDR3aa: CAWSVPAAGVPNEQFF
CDR3nt: TGTGCCTGGAGTGTACCGGCAGCGGGAGTACCCAATGAGCAGTTCTTC

abundance: -
d_gene: -
len: 11
j_gene: TRBJ2-7
v_gene: TRBV29-1
CDR3aa: CSVEFRGGQYF
CDR3nt: TGCAGCGTTGAATTCCGTGGCGGCCAGTACTTC

abundance: -
d_gene: -
len: 13
j_gene: TRBJ2-7
v_gene: TRBV27
CDR3aa: CASTARGGYEQYF
CDR3nt: TGTGCCAGCACTGCCCGGGGTGGCTACGAGCAGTACTTC

abundance: few
d_gene: -
len: 14
j_gene: TRBJ1-6
v_gene: TRBV6-1
CDR3aa: CASSAGPYNSPLHF
CDR3nt: TGTGCCAGCAGTGCTGGGCCCTATAATTCACCCCTCCACTTT

abundance: -
d_gene: TRBD2
len: 15
j_gene: TRBJ2-7
v_gene: TRBV7-2
CDR3aa: CASTLGLAGSYEQYF
CDR3nt: TGTGCCAGCACCTTGGGTCTAGCGGGGTCTTACGAGCAGTACTTC

abundance: -
d_gene: TRBD2
len: 16
j_gene: TRBJ2-3
v_gene: TRBV4-3
CDR3aa: CASSLLAGGNTDTQYF
CDR3nt: TGCGCCAGCAGCCTTTTAGCGGGGGGAAACACAGATACGCAGTATTTT

abundance: -
d_gene: TRBD1
len: 17
j_gene: TRBJ1-6
v_gene: TRBV9
CDR3aa: CASSAGDRTPLNSPLHF
CDR3nt: TGTGCCAGCAGCGCTGGGGACAGAACCCCTCTTAATTCACCCCTCCACTTT

abundance: once
d_gene: TRBD2
len: 14
j_gene: TRBJ2-1
v_gene: TRBV30
CDR3aa: CAWILAGHYNEQFF
CDR3nt: TGTGCCTGGATACTAGCGGGGCACTACAATGAGCAGTTCTTC

abundance: once
d_gene: TRBD2
len: 15
j_gene: TRBJ2-7
v_gene: TRBV7-9
CDR3aa: CASSDARDYTYEQYF
CDR3nt: TGTGCCAGCAGCGACGCCCGGGACTATACCTACGAGCAGTACTTC

abundance: -
d_gene: -
len: 13
j_gene: TRBJ2-5
v_gene: TRBV7-2
CDR3aa: CASSPRRDETQYF
CDR3nt: TGTGCCAGCAGCCCCCGGCGGGATGAGACCCAGTACTTC

abundance: -
d_gene: TRBD1
len: 13
j_gene: TRBJ1-2
v_gene: TRBV29-1
CDR3aa: CSVTGGVSLGYTF
CDR3nt: TGCAGCGTTACAGGGGGCGTGAGTCTTGGCTACACCTTC

abundance: -
d_gene: TRBD1
len: 15
j_gene: TRBJ2-7
v_gene: TRBV5-1
CDR3aa: CASSGLQGGRSEQYF
CDR3nt: TGCGCCAGCAGCGGGTTACAGGGGGGTAGATCCGAGCAGTACTTC

abundance: -
d_gene: -
len: 13
j_gene: TRBJ2-7
v_gene: TRBV25-1
CDR3aa: CASRPPASWEQYF
CDR3nt: TGTGCCAGCAGACCCCCCGCCAGTTGGGAGCAGTACTTC

abundance: -
d_gene: TRBD2
len: 16
j_gene: TRBJ2-3
v_gene: TRBV5-1
CDR3aa: CASSLGLAGSTDTQYF
CDR3nt: TGCGCCAGCAGCTTGGGACTAGCGGGGAGCACAGATACGCAGTATTTT

abundance: -
d_gene: -
len: 14
j_gene: TRBJ2-4
v_gene: TRBV5-6
CDR3aa: CASRNRAPWNIQYF
CDR3nt: TGTGCCAGCAGGAACAGGGCCCCGTGGAACATTCAGTACTTC

abundance: -
d_gene: TRBD1
len: 14
j_gene: TRBJ2-7
v_gene: TRBV4-3
CDR3aa: CASSLRQGSDEQYF
CDR3nt: TGCGCCAGCAGCCTTCGACAGGGGTCGGACGAGCAGTACTTC

abundance: -
d_gene: TRBD2
len: 15
j_gene: TRBJ2-2
v_gene: TRBV5-1
CDR3aa: CASSFLAGADGELFF
CDR3nt: TGCGCCAGCAGCTTCCTAGCGGGAGCAGACGGGGAGCTGTTTTTT

abundance: -
d_gene: TRBD2
len: 14
j_gene: TRBJ2-5
v_gene: TRBV9
CDR3aa: CASSATSGQETQYF
CDR3nt: TGTGCCAGCAGCGCGACTAGCGGACAAGAGACCCAGTACTTC

abundance: -
d_gene: -
len: 13
j_gene: TRBJ2-7
v_gene: TRBV9
CDR3aa: CASSGGLSYEQYF
CDR3nt: TGTGCCAGCAGCGGGGGCCTTTCCTACGAGCAGTACTTC

abundance: once
d_gene: -
len: 15
j_gene: TRBJ1-3
v_gene: TRBV9
CDR3aa: CASSPSPVSGNTIYF
CDR3nt: TGTGCCAGCAGCCCTAGCCCGGTCTCTGGAAACACCATATATTTT

abundance: -
d_gene: TRBD2
len: 18
j_gene: TRBJ2-3
v_gene: TRBV5-1
CDR3aa: CASSLGTSGRASTDTQYF
CDR3nt: TGCGCCAGCAGCTTGGGGACTAGCGGGAGGGCTAGCACAGATACGCAGTATTTT

abundance: -
d_gene: -
len: 11
j_gene: TRBJ2-5
v_gene: TRBV6-1
CDR3aa: CASTAGETQYF
CDR3nt: TGTGCCAGTACCGCGGGGGAGACCCAGTACTTC

abundance: -
d_gene: -
len: 13
j_gene: TRBJ2-2
v_gene: TRBV7-2
CDR3aa: CASSPVSTGELFF
CDR3nt: TGTGCCAGCAGTCCTGTTTCCACCGGGGAGCTGTTTTTT

abundance: -
d_gene: TRBD1
len: 14
j_gene: TRBJ1-5
v_gene: TRBV6-6
CDR3aa: CASSGTGNNQPQHF
CDR3nt: TGTGCCAGCAGCGGGACAGGGAACAATCAGCCCCAGCATTTT

abundance: -
d_gene: -
len: 15
j_gene: TRBJ2-5
v_gene: TRBV5-1
CDR3aa: CASSKGDGRKETQYF
CDR3nt: TGCGCCAGCAGCAAGGGGGACGGACGTAAAGAGACCCAGTACTTC

abundance: -
d_gene: -
len: 11
j_gene: TRBJ1-3
v_gene: TRBV5-1
CDR3aa: CASKEGLDYRF
CDR3nt: TGCGCCAGCAAGGAGGGTCTCGACTATCGTTTT

abundance: -
d_gene: TRBD1
len: 14
j_gene: TRBJ2-5
v_gene: TRBV5-6
CDR3aa: CASIRQGVGETQYF
CDR3nt: TGTGCCAGCATACGACAGGGGGTCGGAGAGACCCAGTACTTC